Given below is one T cell receptor (beta chain) in context. Sequencing used cDNA as its template, made by extracting RNA and reverse transcribing it. Sequenced by immunoSEQ multiplex PCR; TCRdb stores in-frame clones only, minus some. Among 150,000 to 200,000 clones listed, approximately 65% were seen once. Treatment denoted: oral pan-JAK inhibitor, 5-10 mg twice daily. CDR3 size: 13 residues. Germline V gene data show CDR1 as SQVTM and CDR2 as ANQGSEA. V lost 4 bases and J lost 4, with 13 bases in between. This specimen comes from a study of CD8+ T cells in alopecia areata. The sequencing used CD4+ T cells sorted from blood, collected at week 4, from a patient treated with tofacitinib. The rearrangement joins TRBV29-1 to TRBJ2-5, with D tentatively TRBD2 (5 bases). This sequence originates from a human donor with alopecia areata. This CDR3 reads CSVGSPRGETQYF. DNA of the CDR3: TGCAGCGTTGGGTCGCCTCGGGGAGAGACCCAGTACTTC.